Below are 21 T cell receptor beta chains sequenced from a single sample in a study of Ad26.COV2.S vaccination and SARS-CoV-2 variants. As for treatment: 19 received Ad26.COV2.S at low or high dose, single or two shots; roughly five received placebo; per-sample allocation not given. It was on day 63 after the first vaccine or placebo injection that samples were taken. Data came from immunoSEQ multiplex PCR; TCRdb stores just in-frame clones and leaves some out. This sample yields a few hundred thousand clones, of which roughly 87% are seen a single time; 3.4% belongs to the top ten. Material: peripheral blood, obtained in a trial of Ad26.COV2.S vaccine versus placebo. These receptors all stem from a person aged 18-60 years who received the Ad26.COV2.S COVID-19 vaccine or a placebo.

The J gene is TRBJ2-3, the V gene TRBV4-2, with D perhaps matching TRBD1 (6 bases). CDR1 is LGHNA, CDR2 YNFKEQ, per germline. This CDR3 comprises 18 residues. Trimming took 0 bases from V and 4 from J, leaving 20 bases between them. The CDR3 spells CASSQEQGSIFVADTQYF. The CDR3 bases are TGTGCCAGCAGCCAAGAGCAGGGGTCTATTTTTGTGGCAGATACGCAGTATTTT.

The chain combines TRBV6-2 or TRBV6-3 with TRBJ1-2; TRBD1 agrees at 7 bases. V dropped 4 bases and J dropped 5; count of bases not matched to a gene: 10. The CDR3 is made up of 15 amino acids. Germline V gene data show CDR1 as MNHEY and CDR2 as SVGEGT. CDR3 amino acids: CASSWPIQGTYGYTF. CDR3 coding DNA: TGTGCCAGCAGTTGGCCCATACAGGGGACGTATGGCTACACCTTC.

V is TRBV2 and J is TRBJ1-2; D is uncertain. V gave up 7 bases and J gave up 4 bases, with 10 bases separating them. Germline loops: CDR1 SNHLY, CDR2 FYNNEI. CDR3 length: 12 amino acids. CDR3 amino acids: CASIGGGYGYTF. CDR3 sequence (DNA): TGTGCCAGCATTGGAGGAGGCTATGGCTACACCTTC.

The gene calls are TRBV5-5 and TRBJ1-1; a possible D gene is TRBD1 (6 bases). CDR3 size: 14 residues. Trimming shortened V by 5 bases and J by 0 bases, and 11 bases separated the two germline ends. Germline V gives CDR1 SGHKS, CDR2 YYEKEE (reference sequence). CDR3 nucleotide sequence: TGTGCCAGCAGTTGGGGGGCCATGAACACTGAAGCTTTCTTT. Its protein is CASSWGAMNTEAFF.

The chain joins TRBV7-3 to TRBJ2-7, with TRBD1 matching 8 bases. Germline V gene lookup returns CDR1 SGHTA and CDR2 FQGTGA. This CDR3 comprises 16 residues. V lost 5 bases, J lost 6 bases, and 15 bases stayed unmatched. CDR3 sequence (DNA): TGTGCCAGCAGCCTAAGACCCCCCGGGACAGGCGGCGAGCAGTACTTC. Protein: CASSLRPPGTGGEQYF.

This chain joins TRBV19 and TRBJ1-1, with a possible D match to TRBD1 (5 bases). The CDR3 contains 13 residues. Germline V gene data show CDR1 as LNHDA and CDR2 as SQIVND (reference sequence). The V end lost 7 bases, the J end lost 2 bases, and 11 bases lay between the germline ends. CDR3 amino acids: CASMGTKNTEAFF. In nucleotides, the CDR3 is TGTGCCAGTATGGGGACCAAAAACACTGAAGCTTTCTTT.

V is TRBV9 and J is TRBJ1-3, with D maybe TRBD1 (5 bases). The V end lost 2 bases, the J end lost 2 bases, and 11 bases lay between the germline ends. CDR3 size: 15 residues. The germline V gene encodes CDR1 SGDLS and CDR2 YYNGEE. The CDR3 DNA reads as TGTGCCAGCAGCGTTGGGGCCTTAGCTGGAAACACCATATATTTT. This encodes CASSVGALAGNTIYF.

The chain couples TRBV14 to TRBJ2-1; D remains ambiguous. This CDR3 region has 16 residues. Trimming pared 0 bases from V and 7 bases from J, leaving 16 bases between. The V gene's germline CDR1 is SGHDN and CDR2 FVKESK. The CDR3 coding sequence is TGTGCCAGCAGCCAAGAGGGGATCCCAGTCTATAATGAGCAGTTCTTC. Encoded protein: CASSQEGIPVYNEQFF.

V gene TRBV7-9 combines with J gene TRBJ2-7, with a tentative D call TRBD1 (7 bases). The CDR3 is 15 residues long. Trimming left V 5 bases short and J 1 base short, with 15 bases between. Germline loops: CDR1 SEHNR, CDR2 FQNEAQ (reference sequence). The CDR3 loop is CASSTLQGGSYEQYF. CDR3 bases: TGTGCCAGCAGCACCCTTCAGGGGGGTTCCTACGAGCAGTACTTC.

The gene calls are TRBV6-5 and TRBJ1-2, with TRBD1 identical over 9 bases. Trimming removed 6 bases from V and 6 bases from J; junction bases left unmatched: 8. Per the germline V gene, CDR1 is MNHEY and CDR2 is SVGAGI. The CDR3 length is 14 residues. The CDR3 region has the DNA TGTGCCAGCAGAATGAGGGGACAGGGCCATGGCTACACCTTC. It specifies CASRMRGQGHGYTF.

V usage is TRBV9 and J usage is TRBJ2-1, with 7 positions matching TRBD2. CDR1 and CDR2 (germline): SGDLS, YYNGEE. Germline trimming cut 4 bases from V and 7 bases from J; bases unmatched to any gene: 11. The CDR3 extends over 15 amino acids. CDR3 residues: CASSSRAGVANEQFF. DNA of the CDR3: TGTGCCAGCAGCTCCAGGGCGGGGGTCGCTAATGAGCAGTTCTTC.

The chain recombines TRBV5-6 with TRBJ1-1; D uncertain. CDR1 and CDR2 (germline): SGHDT, YYEEEE. The CDR3 runs to 17 residues. V shed 1 base and J shed 5 bases, with 21 bases lying between them. CDR3 sequence: CASSLLGRATSGTEAFF. CDR3 DNA: TGTGCCAGCAGCTTGCTGGGCCGGGCCACGAGTGGGACTGAAGCTTTCTTT.

The chain recombines TRBV24-1 with TRBJ1-2; 9 positions match TRBD1. The CDR3 length is 14 residues. CDR1 and CDR2 (germline): KGHDR, SFDVKD. Germline trimming cut 5 bases from V and 2 bases from J; bases unmatched to any gene: 2. As DNA, the CDR3 is TGTGCCACCAGTGGGACAGGGGAGAACTATGGCTACACCTTC. It encodes CATSGTGENYGYTF.

The CDR3 DNA is TGTGCCAGCAGTTACGGGACTAGCTCCTACGAGCAGTACTTC. Translated: CASSYGTSSYEQYF. The chain carries TRBV6-5 and TRBJ2-7; 8 bases line up with TRBD2. This CDR3 contains 14 residues. The germline CDR1 and CDR2 sequences are MNHEY and SVGAGI. V shed 2 bases, J shed 0 bases, and the junction held 0 bases outside the gene matches.

The chain combines TRBV7-9 with TRBJ1-3; a possible D gene is TRBD1 (5 bases). CDR1 is SEHNR and CDR2 is FQNEAQ in the germline V gene (reference sequence). Trimming took 5 bases from V and 2 from J, leaving 10 bases between them. CDR3 length equals 14 residues. CDR3 amino acids: CASSHWGTGNTIYF. The CDR3 bases are TGTGCCAGCAGCCACTGGGGGACTGGAAACACCATATATTTT.

The chain combines TRBV19 with TRBJ1-2, with TRBD1 as a possible D gene (5 bases). The germline gives CDR1 LNHDA, CDR2 SQIVND (reference sequence). Trimming stripped 5 bases from V and 8 bases from J, with 15 bases between. The CDR3 has 13 residues. CDR3 bases: TGTGCCAGTAGTTTTCCTTCAGGGTGGGGCTACACCTTC. It encodes CASSFPSGWGYTF.

This clone was counted once. V gene TRBV9 combines with J gene TRBJ2-3; the match to TRBD2 covers 10 bases. This CDR3 comprises 15 residues. The trim removed 0 bases at V and 6 bases at J, leaving 4 bases unmatched. Per the germline V gene, CDR1 is SGDLS and CDR2 is YYNGEE. The CDR3 DNA follows: TGTGCCAGCAGCGTAGCGGGAGCGGGAGGGGATACGCAGTATTTT. Its translation: CASSVAGAGGDTQYF.

This chain uses TRBV5-4 with TRBJ1-4, with no clear D. Trimming took off 3 bases at V and 2 bases at J, with 14 bases between the two ends. The CDR3 totals 16 residues. Per germline, CDR1 SGHNT and CDR2 YYREEE (reference sequence). The CDR3 DNA reads as TGTGCCAGCAGCTCTAGCCCCAGCAGGACTAATGAAAAACTGTTTTTT. Amino acid sequence: CASSSSPSRTNEKLFF.

V is TRBV28 and J is TRBJ2-7; 8 nucleotides agree with TRBD1. J lost 4 bases, V lost 5 bases, and 10 bases had no gene match. Germline V gives CDR1 MDHEN, CDR2 SYDVKM. There are 15 residues in the CDR3. The CDR3 DNA sequence: TGTGCCAGCAGTCTAGGTTCAGGGGGCGGGTACGAGCAGTACTTC. Translated: CASSLGSGGGYEQYF.

V gene TRBV28 combines with J gene TRBJ1-4; D gene unclear. Germline CDR1 reads MDHEN; CDR2 reads SYDVKM. This CDR3 has 12 amino acids. Trimming took 2 bases from V and 7 from J, leaving 5 bases between them. The DNA for the CDR3 is TGTGCCAGCAGTTTAAATGGTGAAAAACTGTTTTTT. It yields the protein CASSLNGEKLFF. Filled out from reference TRBV28 and TRBJ1-4, the complete variable domain reads DVKVTQSSRYLVKRTGEKVFLECVQDMDHENMFWYRQDPGLGLRLIYFSYDVKMKEKGDIPEGYSVSREKKERFSLILESASTNQTSMYLCASSLNGEKLFFGSGTQLSVL.

The CDR3 nucleotides are TGTGCCAGTAGTAGCCGCTATGCCGAGCAGTACTTC. Residues: CASSSRYAEQYF. This chain connects TRBV19 to TRBJ2-7; D gene ambiguous. In germline, CDR1 is LNHDA, CDR2 SQIVND (reference sequence). CDR3 size: 12 residues. Trimming removed 4 bases at V and 6 bases at J, with 10 bases between.